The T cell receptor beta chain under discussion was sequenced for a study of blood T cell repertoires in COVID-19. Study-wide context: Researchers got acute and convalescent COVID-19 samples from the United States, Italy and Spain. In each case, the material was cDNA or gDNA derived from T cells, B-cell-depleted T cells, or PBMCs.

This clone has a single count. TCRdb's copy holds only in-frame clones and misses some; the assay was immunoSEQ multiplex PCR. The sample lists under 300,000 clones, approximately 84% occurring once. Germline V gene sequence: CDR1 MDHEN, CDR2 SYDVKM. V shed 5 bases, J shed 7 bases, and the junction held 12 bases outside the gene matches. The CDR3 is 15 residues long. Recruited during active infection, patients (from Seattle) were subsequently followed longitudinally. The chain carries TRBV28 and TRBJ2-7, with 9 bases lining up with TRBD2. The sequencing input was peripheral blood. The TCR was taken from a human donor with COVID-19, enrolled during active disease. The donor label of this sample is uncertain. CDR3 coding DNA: TGTGCCAGCAGTGAGCTCGGGACTAGCAGAGGGGAGCAGTACTTC. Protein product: CASSELGTSRGEQYF.